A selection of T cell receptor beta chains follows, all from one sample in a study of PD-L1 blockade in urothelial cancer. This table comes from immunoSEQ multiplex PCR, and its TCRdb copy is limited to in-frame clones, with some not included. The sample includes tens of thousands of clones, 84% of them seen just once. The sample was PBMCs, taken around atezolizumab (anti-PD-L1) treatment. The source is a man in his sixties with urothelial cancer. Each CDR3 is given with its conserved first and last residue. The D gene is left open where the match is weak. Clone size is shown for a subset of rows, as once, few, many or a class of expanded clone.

DNA: TGTGCCAGCAGCTTAGTCGGGGGGGCGCCTTCCTACAATGAGCAGTTCTTC; CDR3: CASSLVGGAPSYNEQFF; size: NA; D: TRBD2; J: TRBJ2-1; V: TRBV11-1
DNA: TGTGCCAGCCGACAGGGGGATGTTGGCTATGGCTACACCTTC; CDR3: CASRQGDVGYGYTF; size: NA; D: TRBD1; J: TRBJ1-2; V: TRBV6-5
DNA: TGTGCCAGCAGCTGGAAATTCCGAGACAGGCGCACCTACGAGCAGTACTTC; CDR3: CASSWKFRDRRTYEQYF; size: NA; D: NA; J: TRBJ2-7; V: TRBV21-1
DNA: TGTGCCAGTAGCCTGATGGGGCCCGACACAGATACGCAGTATTTT; CDR3: CASSLMGPDTDTQYF; size: NA; D: NA; J: TRBJ2-3; V: TRBV19
DNA: TGTGCCAGCAGCTACAGGGGAAGCGGCTACACCTTC; CDR3: CASSYRGSGYTF; size: NA; D: TRBD1; J: TRBJ1-2; V: TRBV28
DNA: TGTGCCAGCAGCTTAGAGGGGTCGTCTAGCGGATACTACGAGCAGTACTTC; CDR3: CASSLEGSSSGYYEQYF; size: NA; D: TRBD2; J: TRBJ2-7; V: TRBV7-9
DNA: TGTGCCACCAGCGTCCGGTCCTACACCGGGGAGCTGTTTTTT; CDR3: CATSVRSYTGELFF; size: once; D: NA; J: TRBJ2-2; V: TRBV15
DNA: TGTGCCAGCAGCCCCGGCAGGGGAAGAAACGAAAAACTGTTTTTT; CDR3: CASSPGRGRNEKLFF; size: NA; D: NA; J: TRBJ1-4; V: TRBV7-7
DNA: TGTGCCAGTAGTATAGTAGGACAGGGTCAAAACATTCAGTACTTC; CDR3: CASSIVGQGQNIQYF; size: NA; D: TRBD1; J: TRBJ2-4; V: TRBV19
DNA: TGTGCCAGTACGGACAGGGCAACAGATACGCAGTATTTT; CDR3: CASTDRATDTQYF; size: NA; D: TRBD1; J: TRBJ2-3; V: TRBV19
DNA: TGTGCCAGCAGTCCGGACAGGATTTCGAATGAGCAGTTCTTC; CDR3: CASSPDRISNEQFF; size: NA; D: TRBD1; J: TRBJ2-1; V: TRBV7-2
DNA: TGTGCCAGTAGTATAGACGCGGGTTTCCAGTTTACCTTC; CDR3: CASSIDAGFQFTF; size: once; D: NA; J: TRBJ1-2; V: TRBV19
DNA: TGTGCCAGCAGCTTAAATAGCGGGGTAAACTACAATGAGCAGTTCTTC; CDR3: CASSLNSGVNYNEQFF; size: NA; D: TRBD2; J: TRBJ2-1; V: TRBV7-3
DNA: TGTGCCACCAGCAGAGGCAAGGACAGGATCGCTGAAGCTTTCTTT; CDR3: CATSRGKDRIAEAFF; size: few; D: TRBD1; J: TRBJ1-1; V: TRBV15
DNA: TGTGCCAGTTCCGAGCACAGTAATGAAAAACTGTTTTTT; CDR3: CASSEHSNEKLFF; size: once; D: NA; J: TRBJ1-4; V: TRBV5-4
DNA: TGTGCCAGCAGGAAGACAGGGGGGCCAACTAATGAAAAACTGTTTTTT; CDR3: CASRKTGGPTNEKLFF; size: NA; D: TRBD1; J: TRBJ1-4; V: TRBV6-6
DNA: TGTGCCAGCAGCTACGACAGGGGCCAAGAGACCCAGTACTTC; CDR3: CASSYDRGQETQYF; size: NA; D: TRBD1; J: TRBJ2-5; V: TRBV7-7
DNA: TGTGCCAGCAGCTTGGAGGTAGCGGGAGGGCCAGGATCCTACAATGAGCAGTTCTTC; CDR3: CASSLEVAGGPGSYNEQFF; size: NA; D: TRBD2; J: TRBJ2-1; V: TRBV5-6
DNA: TGTGCCAGCAGCCCTTCGAGCTCCTACGAGCAGTACTTC; CDR3: CASSPSSSYEQYF; size: NA; D: NA; J: TRBJ2-7; V: TRBV7-2
DNA: TGCGCCACCCGGGACAGGGGGCAGACAGATACGCAGTATTTT; CDR3: CATRDRGQTDTQYF; size: NA; D: TRBD1; J: TRBJ2-3; V: TRBV10-1
DNA: TGTGCCAGCAGCGTATCAGCGGTGTCCGTTGAAGATACGCAGTATTTT; CDR3: CASSVSAVSVEDTQYF; size: NA; D: NA; J: TRBJ2-3; V: TRBV9
DNA: TGTGCCAGCAGCGTAAAAGCGGGGGGATACACCGGGGAGCTGTTTTTT; CDR3: CASSVKAGGYTGELFF; size: NA; D: TRBD2; J: TRBJ2-2; V: TRBV9
DNA: TGTGCCAGCAGCTTCTCGGGTAATGGGGGCTACACCTTC; CDR3: CASSFSGNGGYTF; size: NA; D: NA; J: TRBJ1-2; V: TRBV5-6
DNA: TGTGCCAGCAGTGAAGGACAGCTCCCGATTGCGGCTTTCTTT; CDR3: CASSEGQLPIAAFF; size: NA; D: NA; J: TRBJ1-1; V: TRBV25-1
DNA: TGCGCCAGCAGCTCGGAGGGGGGGACTAATGAAAAACTGTTTTTT; CDR3: CASSSEGGTNEKLFF; size: NA; D: NA; J: TRBJ1-4; V: TRBV5-1
DNA: TGCGCCAGCAGCTTGGGGGACTCGGGTACTGAAGCTTTCTTT; CDR3: CASSLGDSGTEAFF; size: NA; D: NA; J: TRBJ1-1; V: TRBV5-1
DNA: TGTGCCAGTAGTATCAGGAGGGAGCGAGATACGCAGTATTTT; CDR3: CASSIRRERDTQYF; size: once; D: NA; J: TRBJ2-3; V: TRBV19
DNA: TGTGCCACAGGGTCGACCCTAACTCAGCCCCAGCATTTT; CDR3: CATGSTLTQPQHF; size: few; D: NA; J: TRBJ1-5; V: TRBV28
DNA: TGCGCCAGCTCAACTAAGACTACTCCCACAGATACGCAGTATTTT; CDR3: CASSTKTTPTDTQYF; size: NA; D: NA; J: TRBJ2-3; V: TRBV5-1
DNA: TGTGCCAGCAGACCGGGACAGGGAGACACTGAAGCTTTCTTT; CDR3: CASRPGQGDTEAFF; size: few; D: TRBD1; J: TRBJ1-1; V: TRBV28
DNA: TGCGCCAGCAGTCGGGACAGGGGGCCGGGGAGCTCCTACAATGAGCAGTTCTTC; CDR3: CASSRDRGPGSSYNEQFF; size: NA; D: TRBD1; J: TRBJ2-1; V: TRBV4-1
DNA: TGTGCCAGCAGCTTAGCGGGACCGCTCGGGAGCGGGACGGATACGCAGTATTTT; CDR3: CASSLAGPLGSGTDTQYF; size: NA; D: TRBD2; J: TRBJ2-3; V: TRBV7-9
DNA: TGCGCCAGCAGCCAAGCCCCCATGGCAGTACGCTACAATGAGCAGTTCTTC; CDR3: CASSQAPMAVRYNEQFF; size: NA; D: NA; J: TRBJ2-1; V: TRBV4-1
DNA: TGTGCCAGCAGCGTATCTCTGAGTGAATACAATGAGCAGTTCTTC; CDR3: CASSVSLSEYNEQFF; size: NA; D: NA; J: TRBJ2-1; V: TRBV9
DNA: TGCAGCGTAGAGTCTAGCGGGAGGGGCGAGCAGTACTTC; CDR3: CSVESSGRGEQYF; size: once; D: TRBD2; J: TRBJ2-7; V: TRBV29-1
DNA: TGTGCCAGCAGCTTACAAGGACTAGCGGCAACAAATGAGCAGTTCTTC; CDR3: CASSLQGLAATNEQFF; size: NA; D: TRBD2; J: TRBJ2-1; V: TRBV7-2
DNA: TGTGCCAGCGGGACAGGACGATACGAGCAGTACTTC; CDR3: CASGTGRYEQYF; size: NA; D: TRBD1; J: TRBJ2-7; V: TRBV5-4
DNA: TGTGCCAGCAGCAGACTAGCGGGAGCCGACGAGCAGTACTTC; CDR3: CASSRLAGADEQYF; size: NA; D: TRBD2; J: TRBJ2-7; V: TRBV9
DNA: TGTGCCAGCAGTGAAGCACCCGGGACTAGCGGAGCCAAAAACATTCAGTACTTC; CDR3: CASSEAPGTSGAKNIQYF; size: NA; D: TRBD2; J: TRBJ2-4; V: TRBV25-1
DNA: TGTGCCAGTAGTACTCTATGGACAGGGGGAAATACTGGGGCCAACGTCCTGACTTTC; CDR3: CASSTLWTGGNTGANVLTF; size: NA; D: TRBD1; J: TRBJ2-6; V: TRBV19
DNA: TGTGCCAGTAGTATAGCGACTAGCGGGGGGGCGGGTGAGCAGTTCTTC; CDR3: CASSIATSGGAGEQFF; size: NA; D: TRBD2; J: TRBJ2-1; V: TRBV19
DNA: TGTGCCACCAGCAGAGGTGCGACTAGCGGGGGGACGGCTCCCTTCTGGGAGCAGTACTTC; CDR3: CATSRGATSGGTAPFWEQYF; size: NA; D: TRBD2; J: TRBJ2-7; V: TRBV15
DNA: TGTGCCAGCAGCAAAGTAAGGTGTCAGGGATGGTCCCCGACCTACACAGATACGCAGTATTTT; CDR3: CASSKVRCQGWSPTYTDTQYF; size: NA; D: NA; J: TRBJ2-3; V: TRBV21-1